This TCR beta chain is from a study of blood T cell repertoires in COVID-19 (dated by TCRdb to the early 2020s). Regarding the complete study: The collaborator samples originated in the United States, Italy and Spain and spanned the acute and convalescent phases of COVID-19. The prospective study material was composed of cDNA or gDNA derived from T cells, B-cell-depleted T cells, or PBMCs. The dataset comprised deeply sampled blood TCRbeta repertoires from subjects exposed to, actively infected with, or recovered from COVID-19. The repertoires were made available in a free public database intended to serve as a resource for research on the immune response to SARS-CoV-2. The samples were drawn from two sources: the first 160 participants of the ongoing ImmuneRACE study, and fewer than 1,500 subjects contributed by 6 global collaborators. A de-identified subject ID, COVID-19 status, age in years and sex were almost always included in the sample metadata. Where available, HLA class I and class II types were obtained from metadata supplied by the sample provider rather than from assay-based typing. Study-wide findings and limitations: The amount of clinical and demographic metadata varied by source and participant and was provided uncurated.

Concerning this clone itself: The antigen it recognizes is unknown. No base-level quality is on record; no much larger clone is a single base apart.

V is trimmed back by 5 bases and J by 0 bases, and the junction contains 1 base that no gene match accounts for. Via the germline V gene, CDR1 is SGHVS and CDR2 FQNEAQ. Including the terminal cysteine and phenylalanine, the CDR3 comprises 15 residues. Only the CDR3 part of the read is kept: 45 bases, read in frame from the first base. TCRbeta CDR3 regions were amplified from genomic DNA by means of the immunoSEQ Assay, a bias-controlled multiplex PCR. In the source study's methods: The number of nucleated cells in each sample was estimated by amplification of reference gene primers within the assay. Sequence reads were collapsed and filtered to measure the absolute abundance of every unique TCRbeta CDR3 rearrangement. Productive Simpson clonality was computed per sample as the square root of Simpson's diversity index over productive rearrangements. In its TCRdb copy, this immuneACCESS table keeps in-frame sequences only and misses some clones. Where compared with another copy, unresolved V genes explain less than half of these, and the others have no known cause. V and J calls plus clone size are reproduced from that table; the DNA served to infer D and trimming. Here the sample has about 210,000 clones; about four fifths occur a single time. The ten largest account for 2.5% of the sample.

Collaborating institutions collected whole blood in K2EDTA tubes following their own protocols. For TCRbeta analysis, collaborators shipped samples in one of three forms: frozen whole blood, isolated PBMCs, or DNA extracted from either of those sample types. The material sequenced was peripheral blood. This TCR was recovered from a woman between 35 and 50 years old with active or convalescent COVID-19. The rearrangement combines TRBV7-8 with TRBJ1-5; the junction holds 10 bases that match TRBD1. The DNA is TGTGCCAGCAGCCGGGACAGGGGTAGCAATCAGCCCCAGCATTTT. Its coded protein is CASSRDRGSNQPQHF.